The T cell receptor beta chain under discussion was sequenced for a study of regulatory T cells in long-lasting Graves disease (dated by TCRdb to the early 2020s). Background for the entire study: Antithyroid drugs had been taken for less than 3 months by newly diagnosed Graves' disease patients. Patients with persistent Graves' disease were compared with patients with newly diagnosed Graves' disease using TCR sequencing and RNA sequencing of peripheral blood. The study took place in China and was registered as a clinical trial. A total of 33 samples underwent TCR sequencing: about 13 from persistent and approximately 20 from newly diagnosed Graves' disease patients. Paper-wide results and their limitations: Only peripheral blood was studied, because thyroid tissue, the primary lesion, was inaccessible. Only the TCR beta chain was sequenced and analyzed. The authors acknowledged the small sample size as a limitation that may reduce accuracy. Compared with newly diagnosed patients, persistent Graves' disease patients had lower TCR Shannon entropy and fewer highly expanded clones, which suggests clonal expansion. Persistent disease showed preferential use of TRBV28, TRBJ1-2 and TRBJ2-5, whereas newly diagnosed disease favored TRBV20-1 and TRBJ2-1. A larger number of public clonotypes was shared among persistent patients (over 2,500) than among newly diagnosed patients (approximately 1,000).

For CDR1 and CDR2, the germline V gene (reference sequence) lists LGHDT and YNNKEL. The cysteine opens and the phenylalanine closes a CDR3 of 13 amino acids. Of the read, only the CDR3 DNA is kept; its 39 bases are in frame from base 1. V is clipped by 3 bases and J by 8 bases, and the sequence between their germline boundaries is 8 bases long. The library was generated by multiplex PCR. TCRdb names Illumina HiSeq 4000 as the instrument used. CDR3 regions were amplified by Arm-PCR with iRepertoire HTBI primers to construct TCR beta libraries. Before sequencing, the PCR products underwent gel purification. For the original study's pipeline: Across samples, 60 to 70 TRBV and 14 TRBJ segments were identified and used for gene usage analysis of CDR3 amino acid clonotypes. Filtered high-quality paired reads were merged into contigs using COPE and FqMerger. Contigs were aligned with BLAST to IMGT TRBV, TRBD and TRBJ reference genes, and CDR3 was defined per IMGT. Any clonotype with a frequency above 0.1% was counted as a highly expanded clone. Shannon entropy was used to measure repertoire diversity, and the Gini coefficient was used to measure V-J evenness. A clonotype found in more than one individual was treated as public. Through fastp at Q25 and MiXCR, TCRdb rebuilt clones from the public reads, retaining in-frame beta chains. All rows with the same CDR3 protein become a single entry with the most common DNA and genes. TCRdb assigned the V and J calls; the authors' analysis was not used. This sample is represented by about 440,000 distinct CDR3 sequences; just under 15% of them were singletons. In total, the top ten clones hold roughly a sixth of the sample.

This clonotype has more than one count but fewer than ten. This receptor's antigen is unknown. The record has no base qualities; no much larger clone is one base away. The time point label for this specimen denotes: newly diagnosed GD, antithyroid drugs for less than 3 months. For both TCR sequencing and RNA sequencing, RNA was extracted from PBMCs in TRIzol. The diagnosis of Graves' disease followed American Thyroid Association guidelines. Patients for the study were recruited at an endocrinology department in Xi'an, China. Each patient gave approximately 9 milliliters of peripheral blood, collected in an EDTA anticoagulant tube. PBMCs were isolated by Ficoll Paque Plus density gradient separation without further T cell sorting. An Agilent 2100 Bioanalyzer and agarose gel were used to assess RNA quality, and a NanoDrop 2000 was used to measure RNA concentration. A further study also used this sample, focusing on T cells in Graves' hyperthyroidism and ophthalmopathy. Drawing on the second study: Stable Graves' hyperthyroidism was defined as no progression to ophthalmopathy during 18 months of follow-up. Hyperthyroidism patients were aged 18 to 65 years and newly diagnosed, with disease duration of less than 2 months. The study excluded patients with uncontrolled infections, other autoimmune diseases, pregnancy or lactation. Diagnoses were based on clinical symptoms, serum thyroxine and TRAb, thyroid ultrasound and orbital computed tomography. For the first round of RT-PCR on the TCR CDR3, the HTBI primer set was used together with the Qiagen OneStep RT-PCR kit. Blood samples also contained most of the expanded thyroid clonotypes (frequency above 0.001), which suggests that blood repertoires may reflect thyroid immune responses. A 13 V-J signature model separated ophthalmopathy from stable hyperthyroidism, with approximately 86% sensitivity and about 81% specificity in cross-validation and 80%/75% in testing. In validation, progression to ophthalmopathy was predicted by the model with about 70% sensitivity and around 76% specificity, a median of 6.5 months before onset. To identify TCR V-J signatures that set the groups apart, the researchers used a discovery cohort of 95 to 100 patients, made up of under 45 with Graves' ophthalmopathy and approximately 57 with stable Graves' hyperthyroidism. An independent validation cohort of around 20 hyperthyroidism patients and more than 15 patients who later progressed to ophthalmopathy tested prospective prediction of ophthalmopathy. For training and testing, the 80 to 100 patients in the discovery cohort were randomly divided in a 7:3 ratio. The study also compared thyroid tissue and blood T-cell repertoires from 6 or 7 Graves' hyperthyroidism patients. Following sampling, methimazole starting at 30 mg daily was given to hyperthyroidism patients, and high-dose intravenous methylprednisolone was given to ophthalmopathy patients. Libraries were constructed in a second round of multiplex PCR, after which size selection and purification were performed. Libraries were sequenced paired-end with 100 bp reads on an Illumina HiSeq2000. SOAPnuke was used to process the raw data, with reads discarded if the reads contained adapters or uncalled bases, had a mean Phred below 15, or lacked an exact constant-primer or identifier match. COPE v1.2.5 was used to merge high-quality paired reads, and clonotypes were defined as unique nucleotide sequences. Clonotypes were aligned to IMGT TRBV, TRBD and TRBJ reference segments using MiTCR v1.1. Analysis was restricted to V-J combinations with a frequency above 0.0001, which covered about 99% of repertoires. The TCS score was defined as F50 (clonal expansion) divided by E x V (chaos), with BLOSUM62-based TCRdist calculated between CDR3 peptides within each V-J. Welch's t-statistics and random forest reduced fewer than 600 V-J features to 13, which were used in a naive Bayes classifier (R e1071). No statistical method was used to fix the sample size in advance, and group allocation was not hidden from the investigators. TCR Vbeta CDR3 sequencing of 120 to 150 peripheral blood samples (43 ophthalmopathy, about 80 hyperthyroidism and some 17 progressor patients) is reported in the paper.

The TCR was taken from a woman in her 30s with Graves disease. Donor details come from another sample of the same person, matched by shared clones. The chain joins TRBV3-1 to TRBJ1-6, with the D gene not clear enough to name. The sample consisted of peripheral blood mononuclear cells (PBMCs), taken at new diagnosis, from a patient treated with antithyroid drugs. The CDR3 corresponds to CASSQGSDSPLHF. Read as DNA, the sequence is TGTGCCAGCAGCCAGGGTAGTGATTCACCCCTCCACTTT.